The clone carrying this T cell receptor beta chain was counted at least ten times. No antigen is known for it. The CDR3 loop spans 15 amino acids. The V end was cut by 6 bases, the J end by 1 base, with 14 bases between. Germline V gives CDR1 SGHTA, CDR2 FQGTGA. Time point defined: newly diagnosed GD, antithyroid drugs for less than 3 months. There was RNA extracted from PBMCs, and the TCR library was made from it. Peripheral blood, at about 9 milliliters, went into EDTA tubes. This sample stems from a study of regulatory T cells in long-lasting Graves disease. Study details: Patients newly diagnosed with Graves' had been on antithyroid drugs for under 3 months. General study findings and limits: Whereas new patients shared 966 public clonotypes, persistent patients shared more, at 2,500 to 3,500.

Construction of the TCR beta libraries employed iRepertoire HTBI primers in conjunction with Arm-PCR of CDR3 regions. TCRdb reanalysed the multiplex PCR reads using MiXCR and keeps one entry per CDR3 protein. The sample records 390,000 or so distinct CDR3 sequences, over 9.5% being singletons. The same data also contributed to another study, on T cells in Graves' hyperthyroidism and ophthalmopathy. That source reports: The model made its ophthalmopathy prediction, and onset followed a median around 6.5 months later.

The receptor was isolated from a woman younger than 35 with Graves disease. This sequence joins TRBV7-3 and TRBJ2-3; D is perhaps TRBD2 (6 bases). Material: peripheral blood mononuclear cells (PBMCs), obtained at new diagnosis, from a patient treated with antithyroid drugs. The CDR3 DNA sequence: TGTGCCAGCAGTTCCCAGGGAGGAGGCACAGATACGCAGTATTTT. Protein product: CASSSQGGGTDTQYF.